These T cell receptor beta chains were read from a single sample in a study of blood T cell repertoires in COVID-19. Measured with immunoSEQ multiplex PCR; TCRdb has only the in-frame clones, and not every one. The profile shows about 440,000 clones, 90% of them singletons. Sequences were obtained from PBMCs or T cells enriched from blood (not recorded which). These TCRs come from a man younger than 35 who had recovered from COVID-19. Each CDR3 is given with its conserved first and last residue. Fields, in order: J gene, V gene, CDR3 protein.

j_gene: TRBJ2-7
v_gene: TRBV6-6
CDR3aa: CASSQAGGTYEQYF

j_gene: TRBJ2-3
v_gene: TRBV10-3
CDR3aa: CAISLTSGSTDTQYF

j_gene: TRBJ1-5
v_gene: TRBV19
CDR3aa: CASGQGNQPQHF

j_gene: TRBJ1-5
v_gene: TRBV4-1
CDR3aa: CASSQDGHIKSNQPQHF

j_gene: TRBJ1-6
v_gene: TRBV18
CDR3aa: CASSTNQGGANSPLHF

j_gene: TRBJ1-6
v_gene: TRBV5-1
CDR3aa: CASSPQASYNSPLHF

j_gene: TRBJ1-1
v_gene: TRBV28
CDR3aa: CASSSSDSLNTEAFF

j_gene: TRBJ1-5
v_gene: TRBV15
CDR3aa: CATSRDSYQPQHF

j_gene: TRBJ1-1
v_gene: TRBV6-2/TRBV6-3
CDR3aa: CASSADRWLMNTEAFF

j_gene: TRBJ1-1
v_gene: TRBV5-6
CDR3aa: CASSLGYQGVLNTEAFF

j_gene: TRBJ2-5
v_gene: TRBV5-1
CDR3aa: CASSFVAEGWETQYF

j_gene: TRBJ2-1
v_gene: TRBV5-5
CDR3aa: CASSLQAGAYNEQFF

j_gene: TRBJ2-1
v_gene: TRBV4-1
CDR3aa: CASSPVSGLGVYNEQFF

j_gene: TRBJ1-1
v_gene: TRBV19
CDR3aa: CASSISRYTGRDTEAFF

j_gene: TRBJ2-5
v_gene: TRBV3-1/TRBV3-2
CDR3aa: CASSLGTQETQYF

j_gene: TRBJ1-3
v_gene: TRBV28
CDR3aa: CASRTGTAGNTIYF

j_gene: TRBJ2-7
v_gene: TRBV24-1
CDR3aa: CATSLRSWPHEQYF

j_gene: TRBJ2-1
v_gene: TRBV10-1
CDR3aa: CASGQGGTTHEQFF

j_gene: TRBJ1-5
v_gene: TRBV27
CDR3aa: CASGVDQPQHF

j_gene: TRBJ1-1
v_gene: TRBV10-1
CDR3aa: CASIGGTGEAFF

j_gene: TRBJ1-1
v_gene: TRBV29-1
CDR3aa: CSGVLSGTEAFF

j_gene: TRBJ2-7
v_gene: TRBV15
CDR3aa: CATSSDSHVDSEQYF

j_gene: TRBJ1-1
v_gene: TRBV18
CDR3aa: CASSPPTGGSEAFF

j_gene: TRBJ2-3
v_gene: TRBV11-3
CDR3aa: CASSLVWTPSTDTQYF

j_gene: TRBJ1-5
v_gene: TRBV7-8
CDR3aa: CASSPDRGGRPQHF

j_gene: TRBJ1-5
v_gene: TRBV7-3
CDR3aa: CASSSDRDQPQHF

j_gene: TRBJ2-5
v_gene: TRBV30
CDR3aa: CAWSYVRGREETQYF

j_gene: TRBJ2-1
v_gene: TRBV24-1
CDR3aa: CATSAIAGSSYNEQFF

j_gene: TRBJ1-2
v_gene: TRBV19
CDR3aa: CASSIDPGTVKGYTF

j_gene: TRBJ1-5
v_gene: TRBV5-1
CDR3aa: CASSYPPTGPYSNQPQHF

j_gene: TRBJ1-2
v_gene: TRBV5-1
CDR3aa: CASSTTGNAYGYTF

j_gene: TRBJ1-1
v_gene: TRBV19
CDR3aa: CASSHGQGLGSEAFF

j_gene: TRBJ2-3
v_gene: TRBV6-4
CDR3aa: CASGQRERGGKDTQYF

j_gene: TRBJ2-3
v_gene: TRBV7-8
CDR3aa: CASTLYWSGEDGTDTQYF

j_gene: TRBJ2-5
v_gene: TRBV7-8
CDR3aa: CASSLGGRGRQETQYF

j_gene: TRBJ2-4
v_gene: TRBV2
CDR3aa: CASSERGNGPVAKNIQYF

j_gene: TRBJ2-7
v_gene: TRBV6-5
CDR3aa: CASRPGGGAKEQYF

j_gene: TRBJ1-2
v_gene: TRBV7-2
CDR3aa: CASSLKTGRIGYTF

j_gene: TRBJ1-2
v_gene: TRBV29-1
CDR3aa: CSVAGQERLSNYGYTF

j_gene: TRBJ1-1
v_gene: TRBV11-3
CDR3aa: CASSPNYGTEAFF

j_gene: TRBJ2-7
v_gene: TRBV4-1
CDR3aa: CASSQGAGATYEQYF

j_gene: TRBJ1-6
v_gene: TRBV2
CDR3aa: CASSPIPQINISPLHF

j_gene: TRBJ2-7
v_gene: TRBV30
CDR3aa: CAWSVVYTLYPEQYF

j_gene: TRBJ1-1
v_gene: TRBV3-1/TRBV3-2
CDR3aa: CASSQGQTEAFF

j_gene: TRBJ1-2
v_gene: TRBV3-1/TRBV3-2
CDR3aa: CASSIRQGGGYTF

j_gene: TRBJ2-7
v_gene: TRBV18
CDR3aa: CASSPRRGTYEQYF

j_gene: TRBJ1-5
v_gene: TRBV5-4
CDR3aa: CASSYQGSNQPQHF

j_gene: TRBJ2-2
v_gene: TRBV4-1
CDR3aa: CASSHRTSGGGRDTGELFF

j_gene: TRBJ2-5
v_gene: TRBV7-9
CDR3aa: CASSLGERGDQETQYF

j_gene: TRBJ2-2
v_gene: TRBV4-1
CDR3aa: CASSQDEGAGELFF

j_gene: TRBJ1-3
v_gene: TRBV6-5
CDR3aa: CATAFYGSLNTIYF

j_gene: TRBJ2-7
v_gene: TRBV11-1
CDR3aa: CASSSGRAGYEQYF

j_gene: TRBJ2-7
v_gene: TRBV6-5
CDR3aa: CASSKGLAGAYEQYF